Listed below are T cell receptor beta chains from one sample, sequenced in a study of OX40 agonist ivuxolimab in advanced cancers. The assay was immunoSEQ multiplex PCR, and TCRdb's table has in-frame clones only and misses some. The sample holds roughly 100,000 clones, about nine tenths seen once. The specimen comprised CD4+ or CD8+ T cells sorted from blood, sampled in a trial of the OX40 agonist ivuxolimab. Receptors originate from an adult with an advanced solid tumor such as melanoma, head and neck, liver or kidney cancer. The CDR3 runs from the conserved cysteine through the conserved F or W. The D gene is left open where the match is weak. Size is omitted from some rows. Given values are once, few, many or a class for expanded clones.

clone_size,d_call,j_call,v_call,cdr3_nt,cdr3_aa
NA,NA,TRBJ1-2,TRBV19,TGTGCCAGTAGTGGGGGCAGGGACCCCTTTGGCTACACCTTC,CASSGGRDPFGYTF
once,TRBD1,TRBJ1-2,TRBV5-6,TGTGCCAGCAGGCCCGGGACAGGCGGAAACTATGGCTACACCTTC,CASRPGTGGNYGYTF
NA,NA,TRBJ2-3,TRBV4-1,TGCGCCAGCAGCCCGGCTCTGATGCAGGGGCGGGACACAGATACGCAGTATTTT,CASSPALMQGRDTDTQYF
NA,NA,TRBJ1-1,TRBV6-1,TGTGCCAGCAGTGACGCGACGACGGGCAACACTGAAGCTTTCTTT,CASSDATTGNTEAFF
NA,NA,TRBJ1-2,TRBV9,TGTGCCAGCAGCGTAGTTGGGGCCCACAGTGATGGCTACACCTTC,CASSVVGAHSDGYTF
NA,NA,TRBJ2-3,TRBV6-1,TGTGCCAGCAGTGAACCGGGGTACACAGATACGCAGTATTTT,CASSEPGYTDTQYF
NA,NA,TRBJ2-3,TRBV19,TGTGCCAGTAGTCTCGCAAACTTAATCCTCACAGATACGCAGTATTTT,CASSLANLILTDTQYF
once,NA,TRBJ1-2,TRBV5-1,TGCGCCAGCCATGGCGTACAGGGATCTAACTATGGCTACACCTTC,CASHGVQGSNYGYTF
NA,NA,TRBJ2-7,TRBV14,TGTGCCAGCAGCCGATCCCACGAGCAGTACTTC,CASSRSHEQYF
NA,TRBD2,TRBJ2-3,TRBV19,TGTGCCAGTAGTATTACTAGCGACACAGATACGCAGTATTTT,CASSITSDTDTQYF
NA,NA,TRBJ1-2,TRBV28,TGTGCCAGCAATTTACCGGGACTAGGGTATGGCTACACCTTC,CASNLPGLGYGYTF
NA,NA,TRBJ1-5,TRBV2,TGTGCCAGCAGTGAAGACCTAGGGGATAGCAATCAGCCCCAGCATTTT,CASSEDLGDSNQPQHF
NA,NA,TRBJ1-2,TRBV10-3,TGTGCCATCAGTGAGTCGCTCGGTAACTATGGCTACACCTTC,CAISESLGNYGYTF
once,NA,TRBJ2-1,TRBV5-1,TGCGCCAGCAGCTTGGCGTCCTCCGGGCTTACCGATGAGCAGTTCTTC,CASSLASSGLTDEQFF
NA,TRBD1,TRBJ2-7,TRBV5-8,TGTGCCAGCAGCCACAGGGGGGTTCGCTACGAGCAGTACTTC,CASSHRGVRYEQYF
NA,NA,TRBJ2-1,TRBV5-5,TGTGCCAGCAGCTTGGCCCCCGGCGGGGCTAATTACAATGAGCAGTTCTTC,CASSLAPGGANYNEQFF
NA,NA,TRBJ1-2,TRBV29-1,TGCAGCGTTGAAGAGGCGGGAGGCGGCTACACCTTC,CSVEEAGGGYTF
NA,NA,TRBJ2-5,TRBV5-4,TGTGCCAGCAGCTTACAGGGCGGGGAGACCCAGTACTTC,CASSLQGGETQYF
NA,NA,TRBJ2-5,TRBV6-5,TGTGCCAGCAGTTACTCGATGGTAGGAGAGACCCAGTACTTC,CASSYSMVGETQYF
NA,NA,TRBJ1-1,TRBV28,TGTGCCAGCAGTACGCCGGGAGGAATCTCCTTGAACACTGAAGCTTTCTTT,CASSTPGGISLNTEAFF
NA,NA,TRBJ1-1,TRBV28,TGTGCCAGCAGTTTCCCCTTTCGGTTGGCAGGGAATGCTGAAGCTTTCTTT,CASSFPFRLAGNAEAFF
NA,NA,TRBJ1-1,TRBV11-1,TGTGCCAGCAGCTTAGCAAGAGGGCTGGGGACTGAAGCTTTCTTT,CASSLARGLGTEAFF
NA,NA,TRBJ2-5,TRBV30,TGTGCCTGGAGGGTAGACACTAGATCTCAAGAGACCCAGTACTTC,CAWRVDTRSQETQYF
once,NA,TRBJ2-5,TRBV5-4,TGTGCCAGCAGCGGCAATAGGGGAAACCAAGAGACCCAGTACTTC,CASSGNRGNQETQYF
NA,TRBD1,TRBJ1-5,TRBV28,TGTGCCAGCAGACCAACAGGGGGCGGTCAGCCCCAGCATTTT,CASRPTGGGQPQHF
NA,TRBD1,TRBJ1-5,TRBV5-1,TGCGCCAGCAGCTTGGATCTAGGGACAGATACTAGCAATCAGCCCCAGCATTTT,CASSLDLGTDTSNQPQHF
NA,NA,TRBJ2-7,TRBV18,TGTGCCAGCTCTGAAGCAGGGGCAGGGATCTACGAGCAGTACTTC,CASSEAGAGIYEQYF
NA,NA,TRBJ1-4,TRBV15,TGTGCCACCAGCAGCCTCCGGGGGGGACTTGAAAAACTGTTTTTT,CATSSLRGGLEKLFF
NA,NA,TRBJ1-1,TRBV18,TGTGCCAGCTCACCTCAACTGACAGGAGACACTGAAGCTTTCTTT,CASSPQLTGDTEAFF
NA,NA,TRBJ1-2,TRBV7-2,TGTGCCAGCAGCCCAGGCAGGATTAACTATGGCTACACCTTC,CASSPGRINYGYTF
NA,NA,TRBJ1-2,TRBV5-6,TGTGCCAGCAGCCCGGGAGGGGGGTCAGGTGGCTACACCTTC,CASSPGGGSGGYTF
NA,NA,TRBJ2-2,TRBV19,TGTGCCAGTAGTATAGGCCCCCCCGGGGAGCTGTTTTTT,CASSIGPPGELFF
once,NA,TRBJ1-1,TRBV5-4,TGTGCCAGCAGCTTGGTTGGTCAGCCGACTGAAGCTTTCTTT,CASSLVGQPTEAFF
NA,NA,TRBJ2-2,TRBV9,TGTGCCAGCAGCCCTATCTTGAACGGGGAGCTGTTTTTT,CASSPILNGELFF
few,NA,TRBJ2-5,TRBV7-2,TGTGCCAGCAGCCCGGAATTTCGAGAGACCCAGTACTTC,CASSPEFRETQYF
once,NA,TRBJ1-2,TRBV6-1,TGTGCCAGCAGTTTACGGACAGTTGGCTACACCTTC,CASSLRTVGYTF
NA,NA,TRBJ2-5,TRBV9,TGTGCCAGCAGCGTAGCTCTGAACCAAGAGACCCAGTACTTC,CASSVALNQETQYF
NA,NA,TRBJ2-5,TRBV30,TGTGCCTGGACCCCGAAAGAGACCCAGTACTTC,CAWTPKETQYF
few,TRBD1,TRBJ1-4,TRBV4-3,TGCGCCAGCAGCCAAAACAGGGGGACTAATGAAAAACTGTTTTTT,CASSQNRGTNEKLFF
NA,NA,TRBJ2-3,TRBV7-8,TGTGCCAGCAGCTTACGTCTCGCCCTTCCGGGAACCCATACGCAGTATTTT,CASSLRLALPGTHTQYF
NA,NA,TRBJ2-7,TRBV14,TGTGCCAGCAGCCAAGATGCTTCTACCGGGGTTAACGACGAGCAGTACTTC,CASSQDASTGVNDEQYF
NA,TRBD1,TRBJ1-2,TRBV5-4,TGTGCCAGCAGGTCTTATTGGACAGGCGGTGGCTACACCTTC,CASRSYWTGGGYTF
NA,NA,TRBJ2-5,TRBV30,TGTGCCTGGAGTAGAGGGACCGAAGAGACCCAGTACTTC,CAWSRGTEETQYF
NA,NA,TRBJ1-1,TRBV27,TGTGCCAGCAGTTTAAAAGGGGAGTGGAACACTGAAGCTTTCTTT,CASSLKGEWNTEAFF
NA,TRBD2,TRBJ2-7,TRBV19,TGTGCCAGTAGTAATAGCGGGAGAGGAGAGCAGTACTTC,CASSNSGRGEQYF
NA,NA,TRBJ2-6,TRBV28,TGTGCCAGCAGTTTGATGAGACAGCAGATCTCTGGGGCCAACGTCCTGACTTTC,CASSLMRQQISGANVLTF
NA,NA,TRBJ1-3,TRBV30,TGTGCGGTTCTACGGGGGCGCTCTGGAAACACCATATATTTT,CAVLRGRSGNTIYF
NA,NA,TRBJ2-5,TRBV7-6,TGTGCCAGCAGCTTAGCTAGCAGGCAGACCCAGTACTTC,CASSLASRQTQYF
few,NA,TRBJ1-1,TRBV18,TGTGCCAGCTCCATCCGGGAAATGAACACTGAAGCTTTCTTT,CASSIREMNTEAFF
NA,NA,TRBJ1-1,TRBV27,TGTGCCAGCAGCACTAGCGGGACGCGGGCTTTCTTT,CASSTSGTRAFF
NA,NA,TRBJ2-1,TRBV2,TGTGCCAGCAGGAGGGACCCCCGAGCTGAGCAGTTCTTC,CASRRDPRAEQFF
NA,TRBD2,TRBJ2-7,TRBV4-1,TGCGCCAGCAGCCAACCCGGGAGGTCGGCCGAGCAGTACTTC,CASSQPGRSAEQYF
NA,TRBD2,TRBJ2-3,TRBV27,TGTGCCAGCAGTTCTCTCCTAGCGGAAAACACAGATACGCAGTATTTT,CASSSLLAENTDTQYF
NA,NA,TRBJ2-2,TRBV5-1,TGCGCCAGCAGCTTGGCTCCAGCCGCCAACACCGGGGAGCTGTTTTTT,CASSLAPAANTGELFF
NA,NA,TRBJ2-3,TRBV7-3,TGTGCCAGCAGCCGGGGCGATACGCAGTATTTT,CASSRGDTQYF
few,NA,TRBJ1-5,TRBV6-6,TGTGCCAGCAGCTCCGGGACTCTTCAGCCCCAGCATTTT,CASSSGTLQPQHF
NA,NA,TRBJ2-2,TRBV5-5,TGTGCCAGCAGCTTTCTAACGGACACCGGGGAGCTGTTTTTT,CASSFLTDTGELFF
NA,TRBD1,TRBJ2-2,TRBV10-3,TGTGCCATCAGTGAGTCTAGGACAGGGTCCACCGGGGAGCTGTTTTTT,CAISESRTGSTGELFF
NA,TRBD1,TRBJ1-2,TRBV5-1,TGCGCCAGCAGCTCGGACAGGGGATCCTATGGCTACACCTTC,CASSSDRGSYGYTF